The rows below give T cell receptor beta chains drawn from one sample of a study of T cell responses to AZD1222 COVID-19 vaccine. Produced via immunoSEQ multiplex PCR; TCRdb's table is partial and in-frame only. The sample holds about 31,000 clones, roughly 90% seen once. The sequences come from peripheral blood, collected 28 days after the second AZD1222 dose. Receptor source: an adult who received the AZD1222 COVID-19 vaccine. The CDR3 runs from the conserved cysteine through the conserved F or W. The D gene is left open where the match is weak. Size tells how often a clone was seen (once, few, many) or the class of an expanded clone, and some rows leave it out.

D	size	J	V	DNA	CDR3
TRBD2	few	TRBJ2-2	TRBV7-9	TGTGCCAGCAGCCCACCGGGGGGGGCGAACACCGGGGAGCTGTTTTTT	CASSPPGGANTGELFF
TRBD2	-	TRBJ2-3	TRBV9	TGTGCCAGCAGCGTAGTTGGGCGGGGGGGAGATACGCAGTATTTT	CASSVVGRGGDTQYF
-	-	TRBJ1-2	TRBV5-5	TGTGCCAGCAGCCTACTACTGACAGCTAACTATGGCTACACCTTC	CASSLLLTANYGYTF
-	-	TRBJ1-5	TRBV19	TGTGCCAGTAGTATATCAATAGGGGGGTGGGGCAATCAGCCCCAGCATTTT	CASSISIGGWGNQPQHF
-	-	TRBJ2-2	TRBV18	TGTGCCAGCTCATCCAACGAGGCATCACACACCGGGGAGCTGTTTTTT	CASSSNEASHTGELFF
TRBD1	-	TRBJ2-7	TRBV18	TGTGCCAGCTCATGGACAGGGGGCAGGGACGAGCAGTACTTC	CASSWTGGRDEQYF
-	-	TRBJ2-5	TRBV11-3	TGTGCCAGCAGCCCGGGGACCGCTTTAGGGACCCAGTACTTC	CASSPGTALGTQYF
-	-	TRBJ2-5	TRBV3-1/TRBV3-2	TGTGCCAGCAGCCCTACTCAGGGCGGCTACTTC	CASSPTQGGYF
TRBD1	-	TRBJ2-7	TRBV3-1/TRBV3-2	TGTGCCAGCAGCCAAGAGAGGGGGCGCGGGTACGAGCAGTACTTC	CASSQERGRGYEQYF
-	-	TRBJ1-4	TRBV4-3	TGCGCCAGCCGCCGACAGGCTGTAGATGAAAAACTGTTTTTT	CASRRQAVDEKLFF
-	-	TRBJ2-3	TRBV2	TGTGCCAGCAGTGATGTCGGCTCCACTGATACGCAGTATTTT	CASSDVGSTDTQYF
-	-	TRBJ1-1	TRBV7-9	TGTGCCAGCAGCGTCTGGGAGATCACTGAAGCTTTCTTT	CASSVWEITEAFF
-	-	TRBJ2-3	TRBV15	TGTGCCACCAGCAGAGTGTCGAGTGGAAAGTATTTT	CATSRVSSGKYF
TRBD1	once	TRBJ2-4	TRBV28	TGTGCCAGCAGTTTTACCCTCAGTGGACAGGGCGAAAACATTCAGTACTTC	CASSFTLSGQGENIQYF
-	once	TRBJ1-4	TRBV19	TGTGCCAGTAGTATGTTTGGCGGAAGGAATGAAAAACTGTTTTTT	CASSMFGGRNEKLFF
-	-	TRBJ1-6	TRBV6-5	TGTGCCAGCAGTTCCGGGTATTCACCCCTCCACTTT	CASSSGYSPLHF
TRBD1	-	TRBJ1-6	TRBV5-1	TGCGCCAGCAGCTTGGCCACAGGGGACAATTCACCCCTCCACTTT	CASSLATGDNSPLHF
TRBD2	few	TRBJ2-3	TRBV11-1	TGTGCCAGCAGCACACAAGCGGGGGGGGCCGTTGATACGCAGTATTTT	CASSTQAGGAVDTQYF
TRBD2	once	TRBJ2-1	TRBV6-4	TGTGCCAGCAGTGACTCCGGGCGGGGGGGCATGAATGAGCAGTTCTTC	CASSDSGRGGMNEQFF
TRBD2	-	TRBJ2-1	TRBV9	TGTGCCAGCAGCGCCCTGGGACTAGCCTATGGCAATGAGCAGTTCTTC	CASSALGLAYGNEQFF
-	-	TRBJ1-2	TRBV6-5	TGTGCCAGCAGTTACTCAGCAGGGGACTATGGCTACACCTTC	CASSYSAGDYGYTF
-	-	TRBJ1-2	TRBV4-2	TGTGCCAGCAGCCATGGTGGCAGAGTATTCGAGGGTGGCTACACCTTC	CASSHGGRVFEGGYTF
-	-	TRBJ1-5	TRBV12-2	TGTGCAAGTCGCCCCTGTTTAGGGGTATACAGGGGGCAGACCTTGAGCAATCAGCCCCAGCATTTT	CASRPCLGVYRGQTLSNQPQHF
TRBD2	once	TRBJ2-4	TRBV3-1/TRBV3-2	TGTGCCAGCAGCCTCAAGACTAGCGGGGGGTCTTACTTC	CASSLKTSGGSYF
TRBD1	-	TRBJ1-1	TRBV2	TGTGCCAACAAAGTCATGACAGGGGCCGCTGAAGCTTTCTTT	CANKVMTGAAEAFF
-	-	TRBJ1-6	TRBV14	TGTGCCAGCGCCCCGGAGTTCGATTCACCCCTCCACTTT	CASAPEFDSPLHF
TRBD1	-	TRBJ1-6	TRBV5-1	TGCGCCAGCAGCTTAGACAGGGTGAGCTCAAATTCACCCCTCCACTTT	CASSLDRVSSNSPLHF
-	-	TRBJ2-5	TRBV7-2	TGTGCCAGCAGCTGGGAGACAGTACAAGAGACCCAGTACTTC	CASSWETVQETQYF
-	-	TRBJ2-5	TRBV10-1	TGCGCCAGCAGTGAGGGGGGGCAAGAGACCCAGTACTTC	CASSEGGQETQYF
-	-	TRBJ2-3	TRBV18	TGTGCCAGCTCACCGCTATCAGGGGGCACAGATACGCAGTATTTT	CASSPLSGGTDTQYF
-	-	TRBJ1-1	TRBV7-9	TGTGCCAGCAGCCCGGGACGGGCGATGGGGGAAGCTTTCTTT	CASSPGRAMGEAFF
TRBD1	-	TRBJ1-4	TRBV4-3	TGCGCCAGCAGCCAAGGACAGGGGGGCGAAAAACTGTTTTTT	CASSQGQGGEKLFF
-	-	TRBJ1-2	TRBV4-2	TGTGCCAGCAGCCAAGACGCCTATGGCTACACCTTC	CASSQDAYGYTF
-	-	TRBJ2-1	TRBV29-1	TGCAGCGCCTCCAGGGCTAGGAGCACCAATGAGCAGTTCTTC	CSASRARSTNEQFF
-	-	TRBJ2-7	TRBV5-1	TGCGCCAGCAGCTTGGGACCTACTGGCTCGGCCCGGGACGAGCAGTACTTC	CASSLGPTGSARDEQYF
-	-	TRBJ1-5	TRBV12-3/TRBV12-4	TGTGCCAGCAGTTGGGGGCCGAGTCAGCCCCAGCATTTT	CASSWGPSQPQHF
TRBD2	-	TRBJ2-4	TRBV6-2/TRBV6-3	TGTGCCAGCAGTTACGTATCCGGGAGGTTAGCCAAAAACATTCAGTACTTC	CASSYVSGRLAKNIQYF
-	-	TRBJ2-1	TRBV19	TGTGCCAGTAGTGTCACCACAGCGTACAATGAGCAGTTCTTC	CASSVTTAYNEQFF
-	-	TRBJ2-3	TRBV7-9	TGTGCCAGCAGCTTACGGGGAGGCACAGATACGCAGTATTTT	CASSLRGGTDTQYF